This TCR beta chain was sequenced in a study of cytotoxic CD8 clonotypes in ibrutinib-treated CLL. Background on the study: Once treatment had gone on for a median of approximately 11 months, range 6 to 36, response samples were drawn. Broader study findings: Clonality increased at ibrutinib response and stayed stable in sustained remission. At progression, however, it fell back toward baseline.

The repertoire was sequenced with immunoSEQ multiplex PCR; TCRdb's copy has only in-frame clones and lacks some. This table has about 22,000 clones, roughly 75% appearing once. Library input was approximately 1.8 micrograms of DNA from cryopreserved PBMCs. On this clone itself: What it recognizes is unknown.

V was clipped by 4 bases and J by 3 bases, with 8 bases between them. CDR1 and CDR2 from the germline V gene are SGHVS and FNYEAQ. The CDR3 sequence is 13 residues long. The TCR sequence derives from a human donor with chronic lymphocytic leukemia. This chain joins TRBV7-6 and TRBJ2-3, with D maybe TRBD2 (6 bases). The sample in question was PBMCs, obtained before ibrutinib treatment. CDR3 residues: CASSSGETDTQYF. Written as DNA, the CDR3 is TGTGCCAGCAGCTCGGGGGAAACAGATACGCAGTATTTT.